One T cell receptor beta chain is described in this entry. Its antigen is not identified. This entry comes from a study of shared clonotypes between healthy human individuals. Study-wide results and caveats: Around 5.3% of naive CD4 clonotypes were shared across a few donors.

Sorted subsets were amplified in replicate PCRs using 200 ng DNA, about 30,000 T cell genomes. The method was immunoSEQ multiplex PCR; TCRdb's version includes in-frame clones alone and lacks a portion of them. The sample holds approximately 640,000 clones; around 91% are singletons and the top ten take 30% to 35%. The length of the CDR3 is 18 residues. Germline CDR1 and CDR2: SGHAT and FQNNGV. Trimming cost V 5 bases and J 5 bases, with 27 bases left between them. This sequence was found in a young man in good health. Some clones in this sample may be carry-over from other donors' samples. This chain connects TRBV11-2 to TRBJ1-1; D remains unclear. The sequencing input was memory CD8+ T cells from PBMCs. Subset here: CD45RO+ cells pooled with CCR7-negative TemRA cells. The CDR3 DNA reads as TGTGCCAGCAGCGACCCGACTTCGGCCATTGAGGTGTTAACTGAAGCTTTCTTT. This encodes CASSDPTSAIEVLTEAFF.